The next 8 T cell receptor beta chains were all read from a single sample in a study of shared clonotypes between healthy human individuals. Method: immunoSEQ multiplex PCR; TCRdb's copy keeps in-frame clones and lacks some. The data contain fewer than 150,000 clones, 55% to 80% of them singletons. Sequenced sample: memory CD8+ T cells sorted from blood. Sample subset: CD45RO+ cells pooled with CCR7-negative TemRA cells. All receptors come from a woman aged 25 to 45 in good health.

The chain joins TRBV4-1 to TRBJ2-7; D unresolved. The germline V gene has CDR1 MGHRA and CDR2 YSYEKL. The V and J ends lost 4 bases and 5 bases respectively, with 24 bases between them. The length of the CDR3 is 17 residues. In DNA form, the CDR3 reads TGCGCCAGCAGCCGAATTTATACCCCGTTCGCGTCAGACGAGCAGTACTTC. Protein product: CASSRIYTPFASDEQYF.

The chain has TRBV6-1 and TRBJ2-2; 9 bases map to TRBD1. CDR3 length: 15 amino acids. In germline, CDR1 is MNHNS, CDR2 SASEGT. V lost 0 bases and J lost 4; bases outside the gene matches: 0. CDR3 sequence reads: CASSEATGGTGELFF. DNA for the CDR3: TGTGCCAGCAGTGAAGCGACAGGGGGCACCGGGGAGCTGTTTTTT.

The chain has TRBV5-1 and TRBJ2-7, with D maybe TRBD1 (8 bases). Trimming cost V 4 bases and J 3 bases, with 14 bases left between them. From germline, CDR1 is SGHRS and CDR2 YFSETQ. The CDR3 length is 14 residues. CDR3 DNA: TGCGCCAGCAGCGCGGGGGACAGGTACTACGAGCAGTACTTC. It encodes CASSAGDRYYEQYF.

The chain has TRBV6-1 and TRBJ2-7; possible D gene TRBD2, 5 bases. V lost 1 base, J lost 3 bases, and 16 bases lay in between. Germline loops: CDR1 MNHNS, CDR2 SASEGT. The CDR3 length is 16 residues. CDR3 bases: TGTGCCAGCAGTGAAGTATTAGGGCGGGTGGACTACGAGCAGTACTTC. This encodes CASSEVLGRVDYEQYF.

The V and J genes are TRBV29-1 and TRBJ2-5; D is tentatively TRBD1 or TRBD2 (5 bases each). The CDR3 consists of 15 residues. Germline loops: CDR1 SQVTM, CDR2 ANQGSEA. V was cut by 0 bases and J by 5 bases, with 16 bases left in between. DNA of the CDR3: TGCAGCGTTGAAGATCCGGGGCAGGGCCAGGAGACCCAGTACTTC. Protein product: CSVEDPGQGQETQYF.

The sample holds many counts of this clone. Germline is not matched at one junction end, which may reflect a read error. V and J are TRBV2 and TRBJ2-7, with 7 nucleotides matching TRBD2. This CDR3 has 15 residues. CDR1 and CDR2 (germline): SNHLY, FYNNEI. The chain's CDR3 is CASREAWGGTYEQYF. The CDR3 nucleotides are TGTGCCAGCAGGGAAGCTTGGGGGGGGACCTACGAGCAGTACTTC.

This chain connects TRBV5-4 to TRBJ2-4; tentative D call: TRBD1 (5 bases). Germline V gene data show CDR1 as SGHNT and CDR2 as YYREEE (reference sequence). Between the trimmed V and J ends, which lost 2 bases and 0 bases, there was a span of 9 bases. This CDR3 contains 15 residues. In DNA, the CDR3 is TGTGCCAGCAGCTTAGGACACTTAGCCAAAAACATTCAGTACTTC. Protein sequence: CASSLGHLAKNIQYF.

This rearrangement joins TRBV6-4 to TRBJ2-2; D remains unclear. This CDR3 is 14 amino acids long. Germline CDR1 is MRHNA and CDR2 is SNTAGT. Trimming took off 3 bases at V and 3 bases at J, with 8 bases between the two ends. The CDR3 reads CASSENEDTGELFF. Here the CDR3 DNA reads TGTGCCAGCAGTGAGAACGAGGACACCGGGGAGCTGTTTTTT.